The source of this T cell receptor beta chain is a study of OX40 agonist ivuxolimab in advanced cancers. Comments on this clone: What it binds is not known.

Study-wide results and caveats: On average, a greater number of expanded clones characterised CD8+ T cells relative to CD4+.

This CDR3 has 12 residues. V dropped 10 bases and J dropped 6; count of bases not matched to a gene: 7. In germline, CDR1 is MNHNS, CDR2 SASEGT. Only in-frame clones appear in the TCRdb table, and some are missing; sequencing was by immunoSEQ multiplex PCR. The sample holds tens of thousands of clones, 75% to 85% seen once. V is TRBV6-1 and J is TRBJ1-2, with 8 bases matching TRBD1. The TCR comes from an adult with an advanced solid tumor such as melanoma, head and neck, liver or kidney cancer. This specimen consisted of CD4+ or CD8+ T cells sorted from blood, obtained in a trial of the OX40 agonist ivuxolimab. The CDR3 sequence: CATNSRGHGYTF. CDR3 coding DNA: TGTGCCACCAATTCCAGGGGGCATGGCTACACCTTC.